This note documents a single TCR beta chain sequence. Antigen unknown. This CDR3 contains 18 residues. Trimming removed 2 bases from V and 8 bases from J; junction bases left unmatched: 13. Germline CDR1 and CDR2: SGHKS and YYEKEE (reference sequence). These data come from a study of T cells in Graves' hyperthyroidism and ophthalmopathy. About the study: Prior to any treatment, at the point of initial diagnosis, peripheral blood was collected.

Template material for amplifying TCR beta CDR3 regions consisted of RNA transcripts. TCR CDR3 underwent first-round RT-PCR with the HTBI primer set. TCRdb processed the multiplex PCR reads anew with MiXCR; each CDR3 protein has one entry. The sample yields nearly 600,000 distinct CDR3 sequences, around 14% seen once. Blood was drawn at first hyperthyroidism diagnosis, before any ophthalmopathy symptoms. Over 8 ml fresh peripheral blood yielded the PBMCs. Study-level results: Ophthalmopathy and stable hyperthyroidism were told apart by a 13 V-J model.

The chain links TRBV5-5 to TRBJ2-2, with 12 positions matching TRBD2. The material sequenced was blood. The sequence was obtained from a woman aged 30 to 39 with Graves' hyperthyroidism that later progressed to Graves' ophthalmopathy. The CDR3 spells CASSLLGLAGIGGGELFF. In DNA, the CDR3 is TGTGCCAGCAGCTTATTAGGACTAGCGGGAATAGGTGGAGGGGAGCTGTTTTTT.